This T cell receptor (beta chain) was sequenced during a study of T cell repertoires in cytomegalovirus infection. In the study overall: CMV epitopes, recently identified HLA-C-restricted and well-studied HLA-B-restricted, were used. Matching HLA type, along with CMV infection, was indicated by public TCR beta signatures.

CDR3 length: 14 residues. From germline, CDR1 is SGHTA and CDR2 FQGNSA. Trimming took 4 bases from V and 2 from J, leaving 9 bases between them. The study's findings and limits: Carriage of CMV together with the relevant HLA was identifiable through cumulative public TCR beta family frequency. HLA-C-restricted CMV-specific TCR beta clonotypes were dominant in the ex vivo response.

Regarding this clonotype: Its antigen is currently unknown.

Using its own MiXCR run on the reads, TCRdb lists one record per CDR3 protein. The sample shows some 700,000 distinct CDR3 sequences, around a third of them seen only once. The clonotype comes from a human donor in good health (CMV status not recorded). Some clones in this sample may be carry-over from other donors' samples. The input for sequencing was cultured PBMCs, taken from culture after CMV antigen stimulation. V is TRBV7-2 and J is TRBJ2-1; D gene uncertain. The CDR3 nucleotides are TGTGCCAGCAGCTCTGGGTACACCTACAATGAGCAGTTCTTC. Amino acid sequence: CASSSGYTYNEQFF.